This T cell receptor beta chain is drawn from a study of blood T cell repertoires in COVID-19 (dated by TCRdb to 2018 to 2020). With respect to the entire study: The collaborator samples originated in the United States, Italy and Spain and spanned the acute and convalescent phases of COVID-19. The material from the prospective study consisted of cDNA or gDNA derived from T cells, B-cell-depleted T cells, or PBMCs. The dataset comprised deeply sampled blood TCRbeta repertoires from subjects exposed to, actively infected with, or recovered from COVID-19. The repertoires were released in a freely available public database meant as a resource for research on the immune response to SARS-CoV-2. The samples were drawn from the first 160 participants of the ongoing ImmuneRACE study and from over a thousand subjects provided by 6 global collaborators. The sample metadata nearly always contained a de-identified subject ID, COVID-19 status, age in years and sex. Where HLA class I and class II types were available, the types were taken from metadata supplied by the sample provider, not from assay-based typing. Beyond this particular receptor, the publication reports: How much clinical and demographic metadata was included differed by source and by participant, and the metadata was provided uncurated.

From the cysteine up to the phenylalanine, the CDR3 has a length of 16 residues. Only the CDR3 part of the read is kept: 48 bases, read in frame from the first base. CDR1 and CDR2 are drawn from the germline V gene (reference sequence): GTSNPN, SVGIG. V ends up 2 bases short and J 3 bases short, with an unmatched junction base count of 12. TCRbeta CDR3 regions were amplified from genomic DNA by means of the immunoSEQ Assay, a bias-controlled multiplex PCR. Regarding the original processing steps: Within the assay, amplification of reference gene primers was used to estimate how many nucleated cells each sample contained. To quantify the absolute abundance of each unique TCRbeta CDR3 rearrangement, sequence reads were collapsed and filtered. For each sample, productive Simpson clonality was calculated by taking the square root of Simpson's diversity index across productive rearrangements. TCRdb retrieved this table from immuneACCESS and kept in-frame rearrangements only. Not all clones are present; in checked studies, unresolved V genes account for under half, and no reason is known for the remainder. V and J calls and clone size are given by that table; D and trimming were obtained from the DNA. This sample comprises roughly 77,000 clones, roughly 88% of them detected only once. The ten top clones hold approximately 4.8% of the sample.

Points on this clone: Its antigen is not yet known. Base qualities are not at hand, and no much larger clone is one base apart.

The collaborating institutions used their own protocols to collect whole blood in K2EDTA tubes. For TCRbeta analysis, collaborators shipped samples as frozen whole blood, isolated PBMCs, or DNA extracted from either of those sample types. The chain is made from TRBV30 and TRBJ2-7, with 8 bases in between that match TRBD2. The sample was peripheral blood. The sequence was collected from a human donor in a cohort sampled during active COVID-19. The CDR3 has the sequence CAWSPGGGGGNYEQYF. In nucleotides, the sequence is TGTGCCTGGAGTCCGGGGGGAGGCGGGGGGAACTACGAGCAGTACTTC.